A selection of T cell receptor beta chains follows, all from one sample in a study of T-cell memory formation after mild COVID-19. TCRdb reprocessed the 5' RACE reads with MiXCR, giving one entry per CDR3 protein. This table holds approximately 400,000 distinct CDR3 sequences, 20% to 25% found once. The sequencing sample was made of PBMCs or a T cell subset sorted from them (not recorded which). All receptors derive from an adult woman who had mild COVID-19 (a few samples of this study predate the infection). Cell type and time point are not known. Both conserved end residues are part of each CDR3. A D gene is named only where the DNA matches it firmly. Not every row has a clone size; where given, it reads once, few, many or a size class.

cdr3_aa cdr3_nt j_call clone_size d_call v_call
CASSQALADTQYF TGTGCCAGCAGCCAAGCCTTGGCAGATACGCAGTATTTT TRBJ2-3 . . TRBV3-1
CSVVGLALYNEQFF TGCAGCGTAGTGGGCCTAGCGCTATACAATGAGCAGTTCTTC TRBJ2-1 few . TRBV29-1
CASSPWTGDHYGYTF TGTGCCAGCAGCCCATGGACAGGGGATCACTATGGCTACACCTTC TRBJ1-2 . TRBD1 TRBV7-9
CASSLSPETQYF TGTGCCAGCTCACTCTCTCCGGAGACCCAGTACTTC TRBJ2-5 . . TRBV18
CATSDHPRDRYNEQFF TGTGCCACCAGTGATCACCCCCGGGACCGCTACAATGAGCAGTTCTTC TRBJ2-1 . . TRBV24-1
CASRPGTGASGNTIYF TGTGCCAGCAGGCCCGGGACAGGGGCATCTGGAAACACCATATATTTT TRBJ1-3 . TRBD1 TRBV7-9
CASSFGTSGAYEQYF TGTGCCAGCAGCTTTGGGACTAGCGGGGCCTACGAGCAGTACTTC TRBJ2-7 . TRBD2 TRBV11-2
CASSPLWTSRDTQYF TGTGCCAGCAGCCCCCTCTGGACTAGCAGAGATACGCAGTATTTT TRBJ2-3 few TRBD2 TRBV7-2
CSARSLAASTDTQYF TGCAGTGCTAGATCCCTAGCGGCCAGCACAGATACGCAGTATTTT TRBJ2-3 . TRBD2 TRBV20-1
CASRRVAGANVLTF TGTGCCAGCCGGCGGGTGGCTGGGGCCAACGTCCTGACTTTC TRBJ2-6 . . TRBV7-9
CASSTMPGQGIEKLFF TGTGCCAGCAGCACAATGCCGGGACAGGGGATTGAAAAACTGTTTTTT TRBJ1-4 . TRBD1 TRBV7-2
CASSQDRGQEAFF TGCGCCAGCAGCCAAGATAGGGGACAGGAAGCTTTCTTT TRBJ1-1 many TRBD1 TRBV4-3
CASSLARLAGGPGNEQFF TGTGCCAGCAGCTTAGCGCGGCTAGCGGGAGGGCCAGGCAATGAGCAGTTCTTC TRBJ2-1 few TRBD2 TRBV7-8
CASSPSRGALAKLFF TGTGCCAGCAGTCCTTCACGGGGGGCGCTTGCAAAACTGTTTTTT TRBJ1-4 . . TRBV12-3/TRBV12-4
CASSTSGGQETQYF TGTGCCAGCAGCACGTCCGGGGGTCAAGAGACCCAGTACTTC TRBJ2-5 few . TRBV7-9
CASRTTGVQETQYF TGTGCCAGCAGGACCACAGGGGTTCAAGAGACCCAGTACTTC TRBJ2-5 few TRBD1 TRBV7-9
CASSLGQTTYEQYF TGTGCCAGCAGCCTGGGACAGACCACCTACGAGCAGTACTTC TRBJ2-7 . TRBD1 TRBV3-1
CASSQDWDRRYEQYF TGCGCCAGCAGCCAAGATTGGGACAGGCGCTACGAGCAGTACTTC TRBJ2-7 . TRBD1 TRBV4-3
CASSSSGSATDTQYF TGTGCCAGCTCCTCCTCGGGTAGCGCGACAGATACGCAGTATTTT TRBJ2-3 many . TRBV9
CSAQGGAGANVLTF TGCAGCGCCCAGGGAGGGGCCGGGGCCAACGTCCTGACTTTC TRBJ2-6 few TRBD2 TRBV29-1
CASSLAGRAPYEQYF TGTGCCAGCAGTTTAGCGGGGAGGGCGCCCTACGAGCAGTACTTC TRBJ2-7 . TRBD2 TRBV27
CATSRDTYNEQFF TGTGCCACCAGCAGAGACACCTACAATGAGCAGTTCTTC TRBJ2-1 few . TRBV15